This T cell receptor (beta chain) was found in a study of blood T cell repertoires in COVID-19. Across the whole study: The United States, Italy and Spain provided the acute and convalescent COVID-19 samples.

Participants were placed into cohorts based on the clinical history they reported. In Cohort 3, a recovered donor had either two negative PCRs, clearance, or symptom resolution. Germline values: CDR1 SGHVS, CDR2 FQNEAQ. This CDR3 has 14 residues. V gave up 5 bases and J gave up 2 bases, with 12 bases separating them. In the original analysis: Amplification with reference gene primers provided the estimates of nucleated cell counts. Profiling relied on immunoSEQ multiplex PCR, and the TCRdb table lists in-frame clones only, not all of them. V and J calls and clone size follow that table, whereas D and trimming were derived from the DNA. The sample carries a few hundred thousand clones, roughly 91% recorded once.

The rearrangement links TRBV7-8 to TRBJ1-2; D may be TRBD1 (5 bases). The TCR sequence derives from a man aged 18 to 35 who had recovered from COVID-19. Sequences were obtained from PBMCs or T cells enriched from blood (not recorded which). CDR3: CASSPLTVNYGYTF. CDR3 bases: TGTGCCAGCAGCCCCCTGACAGTAAACTATGGCTACACCTTC.